These 26 T cell receptor beta chains were sequenced from one sample in a study of cytomegalovirus exposure and HLA in healthy donors (TCRdb year 2017). Library preparation was by the immunoSEQ multiplex PCR assay. For the multiplex PCR, a mixture combining 60 forward primers for TCR Vbeta segments and 13 reverse primers for TCR Jbeta segments was used. TCRdb carries this immuneACCESS record with in-frame sequences only. Its versions omit some clonotypes, under half of them owing to an unresolved V gene in the studies checked, with the rest unexplained. The sample has roughly 100,000 clones on record, roughly 15% of them singletons. The ten largest clones represent around 0.86% of the sample. Sequencing used PBMCs. The source of these receptors is a female donor in good health and CMV-seronegative.

This clone showed up just a few times. The V gene is TRBV5-4, the J gene TRBJ2-2, with 11 positions matching TRBD1. The CDR3 is 17 amino acids. V gave up 4 bases and J gave up 4 bases; unmatched junction bases: 9. Germline V lookup: CDR1 SGHNT, CDR2 YYREEE (reference sequence). The CDR3 sequence: CASSTPGQGDATGELFF. CDR3 nucleotides: TGTGCCAGCAGCACCCCGGGACAGGGGGATGCCACCGGGGAGCTGTTTTTT.

This clone was seen more than once but under ten times. V usage is TRBV7-7 and J usage is TRBJ1-2, with D possibly TRBD1 on 5 matching bases. The CDR3 consists of 14 residues. Per the germline V gene, CDR1 is SSHAT and CDR2 is FNYEAQ (reference sequence). In DNA form, the CDR3 reads TGTGCTAGCGGACCAGTAACCGGGGGTATTGGCTACACCTTC. Protein product: CASGPVTGGIGYTF.

The chain employs TRBV4-3 and TRBJ2-3; TRBD1 aligns across 9 bases. J was trimmed by 2 bases and V by 4 bases; bases with no gene match: 7. This CDR3 spans 16 amino acids. Germline-derived CDR1 and CDR2 are LGHNA and YSLEER. CDR3 nucleotide sequence: TGCGCCAGCAGCCTCGCCGGGACAGGGCCCACAGATACGCAGTATTTT. Translating gives CASSLAGTGPTDTQYF.

The gene calls are TRBV7-3 and TRBJ2-3, with 9 nucleotides matching TRBD2. V lost 2 bases, J lost 0 bases, and 6 bases stayed unmatched. This CDR3 is built from 17 residues. The germline V gene has CDR1 SGHTA and CDR2 FQGTGA. The CDR3 sequence is CASSLAAGGPSTDTQYF. The DNA for the CDR3 is TGTGCCAGCAGCTTAGCGGCGGGAGGGCCAAGCACAGATACGCAGTATTTT.

The rearrangement uses TRBV9 and TRBJ2-7, with D possibly matching TRBD2 (5 bases). Trimming shortened V by 0 bases and J by 3 bases, and 10 bases separated the two germline ends. CDR1 is SGDLS and CDR2 is YYNGEE in the germline V gene. The CDR3 is 14 residues long. CDR3 loop: CASSVASQNYEQYF. Here the CDR3 DNA reads TGTGCCAGCAGCGTAGCTAGCCAGAACTACGAGCAGTACTTC. The variable domain in full, completed from reference TRBV9 and TRBJ2-7, reads DSGVTQTPKHLITATGQRVTLRCSPRSGDLSVYWYQQSLDQGLQFLIQYYNGEERAKGNILERFSAQQFPDLHSELNLSSLELGDSALYFCASSVASQNYEQYFGPGTRLTVT.

In its sample, this clone was seen a few times. This chain uses TRBV7-9 with TRBJ1-2; the D is unclear. This CDR3 region has 16 residues. Germline V CDR1 and CDR2: SEHNR, FQNEAQ (reference sequence). The ends were cut back, 2 bases at V and 4 bases at J, with 17 bases in the middle. Here the CDR3 reads CASSLTVIRNPYGYTF. DNA of the CDR3: TGTGCCAGCAGCTTAACGGTTATCCGAAACCCCTATGGCTACACCTTC.

The table lists this clone with a few counts. This chain connects TRBV15 to TRBJ2-7, with 10 bases matching TRBD2. V lost 4 bases, J lost 2 bases, and 5 bases stayed unmatched. Per the germline V gene, CDR1 is LNHNV and CDR2 is YYDKDF (reference sequence). This CDR3 is 15 amino acids long. The chain's CDR3 is CATSTGLAVAYEQYF. CDR3 coding DNA: TGTGCCACCAGCACCGGACTAGCGGTCGCCTACGAGCAGTACTTC.

In its sample, this clone was seen a few times. This chain uses TRBV4-1 with TRBJ1-6; possible D gene TRBD1, 5 bases. Trimming took off 2 bases at V and 8 bases at J, with 19 bases between the two ends. The germline V gene encodes CDR1 MGHRA and CDR2 YSYEKL. This CDR3 is built from 17 residues. The CDR3 is CASSQPGLGSDHSPLHF. The CDR3 DNA sequence: TGCGCCAGCAGCCAACCGGGACTGGGCAGCGATCATTCACCCCTCCACTTT.

This clone was detected a few times. The chain has TRBV6-4 and TRBJ1-6; TRBD1 matches 8 bases. The CDR3 runs to 17 residues. With 0 bases clipped from V and 8 bases from J, the junction kept 9 bases outside the gene matches. CDR1 and CDR2 from the germline V gene are MRHNA and SNTAGT. The CDR3 bases are TGTGCCAGCAGTGACTCGAGAGGTGGACAGGGTGATTCACCCCTCCACTTT. The encoded protein is CASSDSRGGQGDSPLHF.

This clone appeared a few times. This chain joins TRBV19 and TRBJ1-4; 7 bases are a match to TRBD1. Germline CDR1 and CDR2: LNHDA and SQIVND (reference sequence). This CDR3 has 15 residues. The J segment lost 7 bases and the V segment lost 2 bases, leaving 7 bases of the junction unmatched. The CDR3 nucleotides read TGTGCCAGTAGTATACGCCTTGGGGACAGTGAAAAACTGTTTTTT. Residues: CASSIRLGDSEKLFF.

The sample holds a few counts of this clone. The chain has TRBV19 and TRBJ1-5; 9 bases map to TRBD1. V shed 4 bases and J 7 bases; nucleotides not matched to a gene: 5. Germline CDR1 reads LNHDA; CDR2 reads SQIVND (reference sequence). There are 14 residues in the CDR3. This CDR3 is CASSTGQGGQPQHF. CDR3 DNA: TGTGCCAGTAGTACGGGACAGGGCGGACAGCCCCAGCATTTT.

V gene TRBV4-1 combines with J gene TRBJ2-7; 8 nucleotides line up with TRBD1. Germline V gene data show CDR1 as MGHRA and CDR2 as YSYEKL. CDR3 size: 14 residues. The ends lost 6 bases at V and 0 bases at J; junction bases unmatched: 4. The DNA for the CDR3 is TGCGCCAGCAGTGCAGGGACAGGCTCCTACGAGCAGTACTTC. This gives the protein CASSAGTGSYEQYF.

The rearrangement links TRBV7-2 to TRBJ1-1; 7 positions agree with TRBD1. Trimming took 2 bases from V and 1 from J; bases not matched to a gene: 10. CDR3 length equals 17 residues. Germline-derived CDR1 and CDR2 are SGHTA and FQGNSA. The CDR3 coding sequence is TGTGCCAGCAGCTTAAGGGGGCTCGGCCAGCCGAACACTGAAGCTTTCTTT. As protein: CASSLRGLGQPNTEAFF.

This clone occurred a few times. CDR3 DNA sequence: TGTGCCAGCAGCTTGGTAGCGAGGTTCACAGATACGCAGTATTTT. It encodes CASSLVARFTDTQYF. The genes are TRBV7-2 and TRBJ2-3; the D gene is possibly TRBD2 (5 bases). Looked up from germline, CDR1 is SGHTA and CDR2 is FQGNSA. The ends were cut back, 3 bases at V and 2 bases at J, with 12 bases in the middle. The length of the CDR3 is 15 residues.

The V call is TRBV11-2, the J call TRBJ2-5; 14 positions match TRBD2. CDR1 SGHAT and CDR2 FQNNGV come from the germline V gene. Trimming at V came to 5 bases and at J to 6 bases, leaving 8 bases not matched to a gene. This CDR3 is built from 16 residues. The chain's CDR3 is CASSQQTSGRVKTQYF. For the CDR3, the DNA is TGTGCCAGCAGCCAGCAGACTAGCGGGAGGGTGAAGACCCAGTACTTC.

This clone was found a few times. The chain is built from TRBV19 and TRBJ1-1, with D perhaps TRBD1 (5 bases). Germline-derived CDR1 and CDR2 are LNHDA and SQIVND (reference sequence). The CDR3 runs 15 residues. V was cut by 1 base and J by 10 bases, with 19 bases left in between. The CDR3 spells CASSIGAGSAERAFF. The CDR3 coding sequence is TGTGCCAGTAGTATAGGTGCAGGGTCGGCCGAGAGAGCTTTCTTT.

The chain has TRBV14 and TRBJ2-5, with D hard to call. Germline V gene data show CDR1 as SGHDN and CDR2 as FVKESK. The ends were cut back, 0 bases at V and 2 bases at J, with 10 bases in the middle. The length of the CDR3 is 15 residues. CDR3 sequence (DNA): TGTGCCAGCAGCCAAGATCGGGTTGCTCAAGAGACCCAGTACTTC. Amino acids: CASSQDRVAQETQYF.

V and J are TRBV7-8 and TRBJ1-2; a weak D match, TRBD1 (5 bases). The V end lost 1 base, the J end lost 1 base, and 13 bases lay between the germline ends. Per germline, CDR1 SGHVS and CDR2 FQNEAQ. The CDR3 runs to 16 residues. Here the CDR3 reads CASSLDGTGLNYGYTF. In DNA form, the CDR3 reads TGTGCCAGCAGCTTAGATGGAACAGGCCTTAACTATGGCTACACCTTC.

The chain combines TRBV28 with TRBJ1-3; 8 positions match TRBD1. Germline CDR1 MDHEN, CDR2 SYDVKM. Unmatched junction bases numbered 16, after V lost 8 bases and J lost 4 bases. There are 17 residues in the CDR3. CDR3: CASLGWVGQGAGNTIYF. CDR3 nucleotides: TGTGCCAGCCTCGGCTGGGTAGGGCAGGGGGCGGGAAACACCATATATTTT. The variable domain in full, with the rest retrieved from reference TRBV28 and TRBJ1-3, is DVKVTQSSRYLVKRTGEKVFLECVQDMDHENMFWYRQDPGLGLRLIYFSYDVKMKEKGDIPEGYSVSREKKERFSLILESASTNQTSMYLCASLGWVGQGAGNTIYFGEGSWLTVV.

This clone was counted a few times. CDR3 protein: CASSLRGTLEKLFF. The CDR3 region has the DNA TGCGCCAGCAGCTTACGCGGTACTCTTGAAAAACTGTTTTTT. The V call is TRBV5-1, the J call TRBJ1-4; no clear D gene. Germline CDR1 is SGHRS and CDR2 is YFSETQ. The CDR3 consists of 14 residues. V shed 2 bases and J shed 7 bases, with 12 bases lying between them.

There are a few counts of this clone. This chain uses TRBV29-1 with TRBJ1-2; perhaps TRBD1 as D (5 bases). In germline, CDR1 is SQVTM, CDR2 ANQGSEA. Trimming removed 7 bases at V and 8 bases at J, with 17 bases between. This CDR3 comprises 12 residues. The CDR3 nucleotides are TGCAGCGCCGCGAAGGGACTTGAGGGCTACACCTTC. Protein sequence: CSAAKGLEGYTF.

V and J are TRBV12-5 and TRBJ2-3; a possible D gene is TRBD1 (6 bases). V lost 1 base, J lost 5 bases, and 7 bases lay in between. CDR3 length: 13 residues. Germline V gives CDR1 LGHNT, CDR2 FRNRAP. In DNA form, the CDR3 reads TGTGCTAGTGGTTTGGGCAGGGGAGATACGCAGTATTTT. This codes for CASGLGRGDTQYF.

The V gene is TRBV9, the J gene TRBJ2-3; D is uncertain. CDR3 length equals 15 residues. Germline assignment: CDR1 SGDLS and CDR2 YYNGEE. V was cut by 0 bases and J by 0 bases, with 8 bases left in between. CDR3 amino acids: CASSVGLDSTDTQYF. CDR3 DNA sequence: TGTGCCAGCAGCGTAGGGCTAGATAGCACAGATACGCAGTATTTT.

This clone was picked up a small number of times. V usage is TRBV10-2 and J usage is TRBJ2-7; a weak D match, TRBD2 (7 bases). The germline CDR1 and CDR2 sequences are WSHSY and SAAADI. V dropped 7 bases and J dropped 2 bases, with 24 bases sitting between them. This CDR3 has 17 amino acids. The CDR3 DNA sequence: TGCGCCAGCACCCAGGGGAGACGGGTCCGGGGGGCCTACGAGCAGTACTTC. It yields the protein CASTQGRRVRGAYEQYF.

This clone has just a few counts. V gene TRBV2 combines with J gene TRBJ1-2; the D gene is possibly TRBD1 (5 bases). CDR1 SNHLY and CDR2 FYNNEI come from the germline V gene. The V and J ends lost 6 bases and 7 bases respectively, with 18 bases between them. The CDR3 length is 14 residues. DNA for the CDR3: TGTGCCAGCAGCCCAACTTGGGGGACTGTTGGCTACACCTTC. Its protein product is CASSPTWGTVGYTF.

This clone has a single count. The rearrangement uses TRBV21-1 and TRBJ1-5; the table's D call, TRBD1, was not checked against the DNA. TRBV21-1 is tagged as a pseudogene. The length of the CDR3 is 16 residues. This chain's CDR3 is CARRDLSDRGGQPQHF. CDR3 coding DNA: TGTGCCAGACGGGACCTAAGCGACAGGGGTGGTCAGCCCCAGCATTTT.